This entry features one T cell receptor (beta chain) sequence. Its antigen remains undetermined. No much larger clone exists at a distance of one base, and base qualities are not known. Each donor gave one peripheral blood draw, roughly 120 mL on average, collected into heparinised tubes. A BD FACSAria II was used to sort naive, central memory, regulatory and stem cell-like memory CD4+ T cells with a panel that included CD45RO, CCR7, CD25, CD127, CD95 and CD27. Purity was above 95% for every sorted population. PBMCs were separated immediately by Lymphoprep density gradient centrifugation and were stained directly, without being cultured. So that batch effects would be minimized, each experiment stained and sorted samples in pairs, pairing one healthy donor with one patient. The data derive from a study of beta chain features in type 1 diabetes (dated by TCRdb to between 2018 and 2020). Regarding the study in general: No differences in mean age, gender distribution, total cell number or subset yield were found between patients and healthy donors. Across all samples, fewer than 110,000,000 sorted cells were examined, and cell number per subset correlated strongly with RNA yield. The study compared TCRB repertoires of sorted circulating CD4+ T cell subsets between recently diagnosed type 1 diabetes patients and matched healthy donors. Whereas all 28 donors provided naive and central memory subsets, regulatory and stem cell-like memory subsets were isolated from just 8 patients and about 8 healthy donors. Paper-wide results and their limitations: A moderate but significant shortening of TCRB CDR3 length was observed in type 1 diabetes patients in all four CD4+ subsets. Because cDNA was sequenced instead of genomic DNA, activated cells with high expression could be over-represented, although the groups did not differ in activation or CD3 levels. Naive, central memory and regulatory TCRB repertoires appeared more similar among patients than among healthy donors. Shorter templates might be favored by PCR, yet because patient and control samples were amplified and corrected together, any such skew would affect both groups equally. Only small numbers of individuals were included in the HLA sub-analyses, which left unresolved whether HLA type had any influence on TCRB rearrangement. At VDJ recombination sites, patients with type 1 diabetes made fewer insertions and deleted more nucleotides, a pattern implying thymic rearrangement abnormalities.

The entire isolated RNA was reverse transcribed using the High Capacity cDNA Reverse Transcription Kit, and thus expressed TCRB transcripts were sequenced. Naive, central memory and regulatory T cell samples underwent deep immunoSEQ sequencing, averaging around 4 million total reads per sample. After sorted cells were lysed in RLT buffer, RNA was extracted with DNase-treated RNeasy Micro or Mini kits, with the choice depending on cell number. To prevent cross-contamination, each cell subset was processed individually, whereas patient and healthy donor samples were processed jointly. TCRB sequences were amplified from cDNA with the immunoSEQ multiplex PCR, producing 87-bp fragments spanning the CDR3 region. Amplicons were sequenced on the Illumina HiSeq platform. In the paper's pipeline: PCR bias was computationally corrected using synthetic template baselines, reads within Hamming distance 2 were collapsed, and singletons that could not be merged were discarded. Reads were aligned against IMGT so that V, D and J genes, CDR3 length and insertions or deletions at six rearrangement sites could be assigned. Within each subset, clonotype counts were normalized to the number of sorted cells before true diversity and Gini coefficients were calculated with the tcR R package. The overlap coefficient, calculated on TCRB nucleotide sequences, was used to quantify repertoire sharing. Not all clones reach the TCRdb copy of this immuneACCESS table, which keeps in-frame sequences only. Checked studies attribute under half of the gap to unresolved V genes and leave the rest unexplained. Clone size and V and J calls were adopted from that table, with D and trimming inferred from the DNA. This sample lists about 160,000 clones; around a tenth were detected once. Together, the top ten hold around 0.48% of the sample.

The CDR3, from cysteine to phenylalanine, totals 14 residues. Left in the record is the CDR3 DNA by itself, 42 bases read in frame from the first base. Trimming leaves V shorter by 1 base and J shorter by 7 bases, with the junction holding 7 bases beyond the gene matches. Taken from the germline V gene (reference sequence), the CDR1 and CDR2 loops are SEHNR and FQNEAQ. Sequencing was carried out using central memory CD4+ T cells from blood. The TCR comes from a man aged 25 to 45 with type 1 diabetes. The chain uses TRBV7-9 and TRBJ2-7, and 7 bases in between align with TRBD2. The encoded CDR3 is CASSLGAGSVEQYF. The sequence in DNA is TGTGCCAGCAGCTTAGGAGCGGGGTCAGTGGAGCAGTACTTC.